This note documents a single TCR beta chain sequence. Its target is unknown. Germline V gene sequence: CDR1 ENHRY, CDR2 SYGVKD. After removal of 0 bases from V and 3 bases from J, the junction contained 10 bases not matched to a gene. This CDR3 is built from 17 residues. This sample was taken from a study of T-cell memory formation after mild COVID-19. Study in general: There were largely donor-specific TCR clusters. Study-level findings and limits: Some clones that responded were present in memory (sampled pre-infection), which suggests cross-reactive memory joined. The study found contracting CD4+ clones mainly in CM and EM and contracting CD8+ clones in EMRA.

TCRdb fed the 5' RACE reads into MiXCR, producing one record per CDR3 protein. The sample consists of about 140,000 distinct CDR3 sequences, about 14% of them appearing once. The rearrangement joins TRBV10-3 to TRBJ1-1, with 7 bases lining up with TRBD1. This clonotype originated in an adult woman who had mild COVID-19 (a few samples of this study predate the infection). Cell type and time point are not known. Sequencing input: PBMCs or a T cell subset sorted from them (not recorded which). The CDR3 DNA follows: TGTGCCATCAGTGAGTCACAGGGGTTCCGGGGCGACACTGAAGCTTTCTTT. Translation: CAISESQGFRGDTEAFF.